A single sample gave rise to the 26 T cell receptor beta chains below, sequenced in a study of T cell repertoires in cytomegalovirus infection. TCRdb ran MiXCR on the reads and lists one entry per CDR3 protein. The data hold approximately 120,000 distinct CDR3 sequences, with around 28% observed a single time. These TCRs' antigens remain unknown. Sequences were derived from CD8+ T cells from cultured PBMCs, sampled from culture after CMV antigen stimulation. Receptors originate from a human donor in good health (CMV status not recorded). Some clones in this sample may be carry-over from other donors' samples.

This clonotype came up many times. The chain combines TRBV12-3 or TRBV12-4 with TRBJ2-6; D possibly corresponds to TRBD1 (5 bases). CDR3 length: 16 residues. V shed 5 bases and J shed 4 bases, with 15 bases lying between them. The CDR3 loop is CASSTEGVAGANVLTF. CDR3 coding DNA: TGTGCCAGCAGTACAGAAGGGGTAGCAGGGGCCAACGTCCTGACTTTC.

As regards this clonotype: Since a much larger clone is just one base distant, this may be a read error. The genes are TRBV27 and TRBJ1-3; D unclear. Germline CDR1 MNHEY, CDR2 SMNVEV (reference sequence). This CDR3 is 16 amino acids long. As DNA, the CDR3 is TGTGCCAGCAGTGAATTCGGGGAGCTCCCTGGAAACACCGTATATTTT. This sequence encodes CASSEFGELPGNTVYF.

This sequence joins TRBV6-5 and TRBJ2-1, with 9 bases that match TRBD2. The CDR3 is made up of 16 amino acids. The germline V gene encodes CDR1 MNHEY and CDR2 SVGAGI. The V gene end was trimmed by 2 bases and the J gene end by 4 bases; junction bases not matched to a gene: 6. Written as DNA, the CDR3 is TGTGCCAGCAGTTACGTAGCGGGGGCCCCATACAATGAGCAGTTCTTC. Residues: CASSYVAGAPYNEQFF.

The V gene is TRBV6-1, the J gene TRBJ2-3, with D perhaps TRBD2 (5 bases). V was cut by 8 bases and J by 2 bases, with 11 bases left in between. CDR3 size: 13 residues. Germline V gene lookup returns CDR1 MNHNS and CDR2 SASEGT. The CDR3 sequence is CASGWTDTDTQYF. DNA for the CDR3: TGTGCCAGCGGGTGGACTGACACAGATACGCAGTATTTT.

CDR3 DNA: TGTGCCAGCAGTTACTCGCCCGGACAGGGGGACTACGAGCAGTACTTC. This codes for CASSYSPGQGDYEQYF. The chain combines TRBV6-2 or TRBV6-3 with TRBJ2-7, with 10 positions matching TRBD1. From germline, CDR1 is MNHEY and CDR2 SVGEGT. V was clipped by 0 bases and J by 3 bases; unmatched bases: 5. The CDR3 contains 16 residues.

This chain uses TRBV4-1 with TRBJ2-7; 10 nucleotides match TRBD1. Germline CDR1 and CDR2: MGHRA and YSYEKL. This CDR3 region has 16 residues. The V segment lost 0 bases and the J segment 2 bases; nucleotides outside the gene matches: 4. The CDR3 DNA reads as TGCGCCAGCAGCCAAGATTCCGGGACAGGGGCCTACGAGCAGTACTTC. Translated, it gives CASSQDSGTGAYEQYF.

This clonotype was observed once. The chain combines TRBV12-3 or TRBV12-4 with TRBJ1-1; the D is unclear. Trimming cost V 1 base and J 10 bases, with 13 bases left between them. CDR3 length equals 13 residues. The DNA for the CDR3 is TGTGCCAGCAGTTTAGGGCTGCAATTTGTAGCTTTCTTT. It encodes CASSLGLQFVAFF.

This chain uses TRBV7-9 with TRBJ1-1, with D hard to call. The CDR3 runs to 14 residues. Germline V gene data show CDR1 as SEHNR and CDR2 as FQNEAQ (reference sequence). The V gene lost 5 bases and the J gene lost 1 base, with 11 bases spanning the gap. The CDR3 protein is CASSPKPGNTEAFF. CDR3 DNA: TGTGCCAGCAGCCCCAAACCGGGGAACACTGAAGCTTTCTTT.

In DNA form, the CDR3 reads TGTGCCAGCAGCGGTCCGGGACAGAAGACCGGTTATGAAAAACTGTTTTTT. It specifies CASSGPGQKTGYEKLFF. The genes are TRBV7-3 and TRBJ1-4; 7 bases are shared with TRBD1. V was clipped by 5 bases and J by 6 bases; unmatched bases: 15. CDR3 size: 17 residues. Germline V gene data show CDR1 as SGHTA and CDR2 as FQGTGA. Looking up the rest from reference TRBV7-3 and TRBJ1-4 gives the full variable domain: GAGVSQTPSNKVTEKGKYVELRCDPISGHTALYWYRQSLGQGPEFLIYFQGTGAADDSGLPNDRFFAVRPEGSVSTLKIQRTERGDSAVYLCASSGPGQKTGYEKLFFGSGTQLSVL.

The CDR3 sequence: CASSFGQGAPYEQYF. In DNA, the CDR3 is TGTGCCAGCAGTTTCGGGCAGGGGGCTCCCTACGAGCAGTACTTC. The gene calls are TRBV27 and TRBJ2-7; 8 nucleotides agree with TRBD1. The CDR3 totals 15 residues. The germline CDR1 and CDR2 sequences are MNHEY and SMNVEV (reference sequence). The J segment lost 2 bases and the V segment lost 3 bases, leaving 6 bases of the junction unmatched.

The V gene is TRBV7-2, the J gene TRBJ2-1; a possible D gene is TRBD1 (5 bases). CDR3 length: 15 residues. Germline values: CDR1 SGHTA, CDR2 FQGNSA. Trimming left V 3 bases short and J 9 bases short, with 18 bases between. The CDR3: CASSFRVISWGEQFF. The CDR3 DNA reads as TGTGCCAGCAGCTTCAGGGTAATTTCCTGGGGTGAGCAGTTCTTC.

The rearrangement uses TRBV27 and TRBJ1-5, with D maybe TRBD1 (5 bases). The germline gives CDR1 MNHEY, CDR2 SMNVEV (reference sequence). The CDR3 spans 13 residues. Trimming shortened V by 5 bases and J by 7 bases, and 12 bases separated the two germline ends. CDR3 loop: CASSPGAFQPQHF. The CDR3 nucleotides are TGTGCCAGCAGTCCCGGGGCTTTCCAGCCCCAGCATTTT.

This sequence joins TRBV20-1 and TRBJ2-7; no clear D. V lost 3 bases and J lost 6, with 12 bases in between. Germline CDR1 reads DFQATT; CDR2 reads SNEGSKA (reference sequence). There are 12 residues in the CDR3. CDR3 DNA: TGCAGTGCTAGCGAAGGGTTGGTCGAGCAGTACTTC. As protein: CSASEGLVEQYF.

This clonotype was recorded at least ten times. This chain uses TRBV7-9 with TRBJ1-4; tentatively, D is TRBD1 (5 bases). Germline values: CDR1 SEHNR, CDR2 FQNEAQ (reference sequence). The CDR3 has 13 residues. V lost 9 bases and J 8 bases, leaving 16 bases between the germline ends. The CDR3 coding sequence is TGTGCCAGTATCGGGACCCCTGGCGAAAAACTGTTTTTT. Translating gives CASIGTPGEKLFF.

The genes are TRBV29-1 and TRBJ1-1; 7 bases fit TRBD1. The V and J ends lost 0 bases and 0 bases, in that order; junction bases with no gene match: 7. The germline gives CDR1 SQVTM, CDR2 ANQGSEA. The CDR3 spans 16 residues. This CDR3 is CSVEEDKGAMNTEAFF. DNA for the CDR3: TGCAGCGTTGAAGAAGATAAGGGGGCTATGAACACTGAAGCTTTCTTT.

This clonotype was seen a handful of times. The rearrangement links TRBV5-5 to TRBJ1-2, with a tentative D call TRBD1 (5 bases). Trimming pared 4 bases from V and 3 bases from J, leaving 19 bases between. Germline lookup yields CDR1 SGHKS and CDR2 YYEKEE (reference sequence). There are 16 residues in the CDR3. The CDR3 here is CASSPWGSGGDYGYTF. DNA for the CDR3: TGTGCCAGCAGCCCATGGGGTTCGGGGGGAGACTATGGCTACACCTTC.

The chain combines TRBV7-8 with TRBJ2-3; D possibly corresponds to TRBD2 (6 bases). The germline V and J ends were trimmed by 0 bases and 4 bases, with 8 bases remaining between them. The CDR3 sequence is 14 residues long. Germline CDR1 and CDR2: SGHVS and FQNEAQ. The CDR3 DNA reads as TGTGCCAGCAGCTTAGCGCCGGGGGCAGATACGCAGTATTTT. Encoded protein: CASSLAPGADTQYF. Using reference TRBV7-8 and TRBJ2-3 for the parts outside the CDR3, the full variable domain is GAGVSQSPRYKVAKRGQDVALRCDPISGHVSLFWYQQALGQGPEFLTYFQNEAQLDKSGLPSDRFFAERPEGSVSTLKIQRTQQEDSAVYLCASSLAPGADTQYFGPGTRLTVL.

The CDR3 region has the DNA TGTGCCAGCAGCCCTACTGGGGCAACTAATGAAAAACTGTTTTTT. The encoded protein is CASSPTGATNEKLFF. The gene calls are TRBV7-3 and TRBJ1-4; D ambiguous. The CDR3 sequence is 15 residues long. The V end lost 5 bases, the J end lost 0 bases, and 10 bases lay between the germline ends. Germline CDR1 and CDR2: SGHTA and FQGTGA. The whole variable domain, filled in from reference TRBV7-3 and TRBJ1-4, reads GAGVSQTPSNKVTEKGKYVELRCDPISGHTALYWYRQSLGQGPEFLIYFQGTGAADDSGLPNDRFFAVRPEGSVSTLKIQRTERGDSAVYLCASSPTGATNEKLFFGSGTQLSVL.

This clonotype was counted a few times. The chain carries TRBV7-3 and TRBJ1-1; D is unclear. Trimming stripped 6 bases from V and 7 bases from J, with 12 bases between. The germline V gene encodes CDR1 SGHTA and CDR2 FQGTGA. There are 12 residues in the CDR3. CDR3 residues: CASRSGGREAFF. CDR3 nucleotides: TGTGCCAGCAGGTCCGGAGGCCGTGAAGCTTTCTTT.

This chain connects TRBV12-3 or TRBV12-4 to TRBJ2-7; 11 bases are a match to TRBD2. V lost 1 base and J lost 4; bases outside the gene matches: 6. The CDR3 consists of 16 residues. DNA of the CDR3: TGTGCCAGCAGTTTAGATAGCGGGGGGGCCGATTACGAGCAGTACTTC. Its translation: CASSLDSGGADYEQYF.

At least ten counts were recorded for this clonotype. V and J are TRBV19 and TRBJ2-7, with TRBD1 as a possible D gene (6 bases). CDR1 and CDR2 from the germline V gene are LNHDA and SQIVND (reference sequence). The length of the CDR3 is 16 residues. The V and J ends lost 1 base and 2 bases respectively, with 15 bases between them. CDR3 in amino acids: CASSIGSGDLTYEQYF. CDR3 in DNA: TGTGCCAGTAGTATAGGCTCAGGGGACCTAACCTACGAGCAGTACTTC.

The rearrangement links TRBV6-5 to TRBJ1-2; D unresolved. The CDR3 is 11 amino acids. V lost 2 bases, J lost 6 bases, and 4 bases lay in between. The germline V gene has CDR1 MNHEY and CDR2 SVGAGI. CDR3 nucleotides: TGTGCCAGCAGTTACGGAGATGGCTACACCTTC. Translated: CASSYGDGYTF.

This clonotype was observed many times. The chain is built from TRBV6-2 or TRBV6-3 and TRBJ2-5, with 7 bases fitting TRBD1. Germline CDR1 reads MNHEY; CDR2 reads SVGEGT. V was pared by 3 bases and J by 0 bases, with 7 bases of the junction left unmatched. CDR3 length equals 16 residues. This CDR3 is CASSYPSDRDQETQYF. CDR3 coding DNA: TGTGCCAGCAGTTATCCCTCCGACAGGGACCAAGAGACCCAGTACTTC.

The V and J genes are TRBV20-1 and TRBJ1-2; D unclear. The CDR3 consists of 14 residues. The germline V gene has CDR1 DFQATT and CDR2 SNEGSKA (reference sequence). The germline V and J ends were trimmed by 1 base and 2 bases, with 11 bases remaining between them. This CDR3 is CSARGGGVNYGYTF. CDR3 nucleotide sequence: TGCAGTGCTAGAGGAGGTGGGGTCAACTATGGCTACACCTTC.

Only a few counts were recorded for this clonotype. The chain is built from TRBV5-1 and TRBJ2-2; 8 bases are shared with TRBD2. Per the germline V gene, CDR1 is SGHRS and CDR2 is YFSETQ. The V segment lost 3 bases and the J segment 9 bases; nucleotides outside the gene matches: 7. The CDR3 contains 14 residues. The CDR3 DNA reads TGCGCCAGCAGCTCGTCGGGGGGGCCGAGGGAGCTGTTTTTT. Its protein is CASSSSGGPRELFF. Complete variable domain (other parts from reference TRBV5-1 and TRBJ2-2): KAGVTQTPRYLIKTRGQQVTLSCSPISGHRSVSWYQQTPGQGLQFLFEYFSETQRNKGNFPGRFSGRQFSNSRSEMNVSTLELGDSALYLCASSSSGGPRELFFGEGSRLTVL.

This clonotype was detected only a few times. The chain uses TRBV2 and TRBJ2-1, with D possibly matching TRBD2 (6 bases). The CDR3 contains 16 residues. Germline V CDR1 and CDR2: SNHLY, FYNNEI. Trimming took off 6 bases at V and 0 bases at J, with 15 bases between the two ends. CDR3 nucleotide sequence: TGTGCCAGCAGGGGACCGGGACTTGGCTCCTACAATGAGCAGTTCTTC. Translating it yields CASRGPGLGSYNEQFF.